The T cell receptor (beta chain) under discussion was sequenced for a study of cytomegalovirus exposure and HLA in healthy donors (dated by TCRdb to about 2017). About the study as a whole: An earlier analysis of some 550 of the donors reported about 250 Gb of sequence data and some 120 million unique TCR beta sequences from some 180 million T cells. An early release that covered about 600 HLA-typed donors contained around 300 gigabases of sequencing data and 80 million or so unique TCR sequences. Of the roughly 400 genotyped donors, over 65% fell in the genetic ancestry cluster associated with self-reported Caucasian donors. The study aimed to test whether signatures of past pathogen exposure could be identified by cataloging public T cell receptors. Using immunosequencing, the study profiled T cell repertoires from 666 subjects and related those repertoires to cytomegalovirus serostatus. Besides the first cohort of 550 to 750 subjects, a separate validation cohort made up of roughly 120 different subjects was used. To predict cytomegalovirus infection status, the study combined high-throughput TCR immunosequencing, statistical association of individual TCRs with disease status, and machine learning. To study patterns of TCR occurrence, a later analysis re-analyzed previously published TCR beta repertoires from hundreds of donors and added high-resolution HLA genotyping. Rather than using new phenotypic data, the later analysis identified candidate immune exposures from TCR beta sequences and from how often those sequences occurred across donors. An earlier analysis of around 580 of the donors used high-throughput TCR beta sequencing to judge whether each TCR beta V gene segment behaved as functional or pseudogenic. Donor age, sex, ethnicity and CMV serostatus were compiled alongside the repertoire data. A later genetic analysis used genome-wide SNP genotypes for about three fifths of the 666 donors, treating that subset as a discovery cohort. Every repertoire in the discovery cohort had been generated on one and the same sequencing platform. HLA typing covered class I and class II loci at four-digit resolution. Typing coverage varied by locus: roughly 629-640 donors for A, B, C, DRB1 and DQB1; around 560 for DQA1; over 600 for DPA1; roughly 450 for DPB1. Several DR-DQ haplotypes were handled as single units for association and clustering because linkage in the cohort was strong. On average, about 240,000 unique TCR beta nucleotide sequences were sequenced per donor among roughly 430 genotyped donors of the cohort, with around 19% of those sequences being non-productive. Overall study results and their limits: A later analysis found that most CMV-associated TCR beta chains appeared HLA-restricted, with HLA associations seemingly driven largely by CMV exposure. The earlier analysis of 587 of the donors excluded some 15 rarely observed V segments, including chromosome 9 orphons, because counts were too low. It was suggested by the authors that the approach could potentially be generalized to other disease states and immunological phenotypes. Roughly uniform sequencing depth across donors was assumed in presence/absence analyses, although this assumption may not hold. Compared with the 666-donor mean, donors in an Asian-associated ancestry cluster had fewer N-insertions in productive TCRs, according to a later genetic analysis. In the study, some 160 TCR beta chains were listed as associated with cytomegalovirus. A further reported finding was that TCR beta sequences accurately predicted the HLA-A and HLA-B alleles for most subjects in the first cohort. Only TCR beta chains were sequenced in this cohort, and the absence of alpha or paired-chain data limited detectable features. Linkage disequilibrium might explain the correlated functional status among segregating V segments, but an unknown experimental factor could not be ruled out. An association between a missense DCLRE1C variant and V-gene and J-gene trimming of TCR beta chains was found in a later genetic analysis and replicated in an independent cohort. According to a later analysis, TCR association rates differed among HLA loci, with DRB1 alleles showing the most associated TCRs and HLA-C alleles showing the fewest. A cluster of highly shared sequence variants was judged likely to represent a technical artifact of the sequencing pipeline. In vitro tests confirmed that a few of the cytomegalovirus-associated TCR beta chains recognize cytomegalovirus antigens. In a later analysis, some 18,000 TCR beta sequences were associated with specific HLA alleles at a false discovery rate of 0.05. Strong co-occurrence of HLA alleles, especially DR and DQ, made assigning TCR associations to individual alleles difficult. Because some donors lacked HLA typing at each locus, the association tests relied only on the typed subset. A later analysis found that HLA-associated TCR beta chains were more clonally expanded and had lower generation probabilities than equally common non-associated chains. In an earlier analysis of about 540 of the donors, most TCR beta V segments were observed in productive rearrangements about 87% or about 30% of the time, broadly matching IMGT annotations. Across donors, most TCR sequences were observed very rarely, whereas some public TCRs were present in many individuals. For the cohort, immune exposure information was limited to CMV serostatus. Several of the top co-occurrence clusters appeared to be linked to parvovirus B19, influenza, CMV and Epstein-Barr virus, according to a later analysis. In both the original and validation cohorts, the classifier was reported to diagnose cytomegalovirus status with high specificity and sensitivity.

The library was obtained by the immunoSEQ multiplex PCR assay. For the multiplex PCR, a mixture combining 60 forward primers for TCR Vbeta segments and 13 reverse primers for TCR Jbeta segments was used. A multiplex PCR assay on genomic DNA amplified the CDR3 region of rearranged TCR beta genes. The amplified TCR beta libraries were sequenced on the Illumina HiSeq System as 87-base-pair reads. The authors' pipeline ran thus. In a later analysis, about 80 million unique TCR beta chains were counted across the roughly 700 repertoires, and approximately 11 million of these chains were shared by at least two donors. To remove PCR and sequencing errors, raw reads were error-corrected and collapsed into unique sequences using a nearest-neighbor algorithm that merged closely related sequences. Alignment of CDR3 sequences to IMGT reference sequences was used to assign V, D and J gene segments. For a sequence to be retained, a match of at least six nucleotides to both a V gene segment and a J gene segment was required. A rearrangement counted as productive if the CDR3 had no stop codons and remained in frame with V and J, and every other rearrangement counted as non-productive. CDR3 was defined according to IMGT convention as the region running from the second conserved V-encoded cysteine to the conserved J-encoded phenylalanine. The earlier analysis of more than 450 of the donors excluded sequences that lacked an unambiguous match to a single V gene segment. In an earlier analysis of about 590 of the donors, a V segment was called functional when productive rearrangements were above 56.7%, and segregating when the standard deviation between donors exceeded 5%. A statistical classification framework was built to diagnose cytomegalovirus status from the catalog of TCR beta chain sequences. In a later analysis, TCR nucleotide sequences were compared against IMGT/GENE-DB human TR gene sequences so that V and J genes could be assigned. Using the TCRdist pipeline, a later analysis assigned CDR3 sequences along with most-parsimonious VDJ recombination scenarios. A later analysis defined each TCR beta chain by its CDR3 amino acid sequence plus V-gene family, and excluded reads lacking a unique V-gene family. To address suspected cross-contamination and a sequencing artifact, a later analysis removed around 590 highly shared, low-generation-probability nucleotide sequences. In a later analysis, a clonal expansion index was calculated for each public chain from normalized within-repertoire ranks of inferred template counts. Generation probabilities in a later analysis came from a VDJ recombination model fitted to out-of-frame rearrangements, and those results were checked against IGoR. Hypergeometric tests were used in a later analysis to score TCR-TCR, TCR-HLA and TCR-CMV co-occurrence, with a repertoire-size bias correction applied to the TCR pairs. To estimate false discovery rates, a later analysis permuted the HLA or CMV assignments 20 times. In a later analysis, co-occurring TCRs were grouped with DBSCAN, and TCRdist sequence similarity was added when clustering was performed within HLA-allele-positive subsets. Co-occurrence clustering excluded repertoires with fewer than 30,000 or more than 120,000 public chains, plus five with anomalous nucleotide sharing. TCRdb holds this immuneACCESS table with in-frame rearrangements only. Some clones are missing; in checked studies, unresolved V genes explain under half, and the rest has no known cause. That table gives V, J and clone size, and the DNA gave D and trimming. For this sample there are 150,000 to 200,000 clones; roughly 79% appear just once. 9.7% of the sample rests with the top ten.

Turning to this clone: The antigen it binds to is not known. No much larger clone exists at a distance of one base, and base qualities are not known.

The cohort was made up of approximately 670 healthy bone marrow donors. At the time of sampling, every cohort member was nominally healthy, though immune exposures that went unrecorded were likely present. The donor tested CMV seropositive, placing the donor among the approximately 290 seropositive members of the cohort. A peripheral blood sample was collected from each donor, and TCR beta sequencing was performed on peripheral blood mononuclear cells. Genomic DNA extraction from the blood cell samples was performed with the Qiagen DNeasy Blood Extraction Kit. The sequenced sample was PBMCs. The receptor was derived from a man younger than 30 in good health and CMV-seropositive.

This receptor carries the CDR3 CASSQEPGESTHGYTF. The nucleotide sequence reads as follows: TGCGCCAGCAGCCAAGAACCGGGAGAGTCCACCCATGGCTACACCTTC. The rearrangement joined TRBV4-1 to TRBJ1-2, with no confident D gene call. The CDR3 numbers 16 residues from cysteine through phenylalanine. The sequence is cut down to CDR3 DNA, 48 bases in frame from base 1. V gives up 0 bases and J gives up 6 bases, and the segment between their germline ends measures 17 bases. The germline V gene encodes CDR1 MGHRA and CDR2 YSYEKL.